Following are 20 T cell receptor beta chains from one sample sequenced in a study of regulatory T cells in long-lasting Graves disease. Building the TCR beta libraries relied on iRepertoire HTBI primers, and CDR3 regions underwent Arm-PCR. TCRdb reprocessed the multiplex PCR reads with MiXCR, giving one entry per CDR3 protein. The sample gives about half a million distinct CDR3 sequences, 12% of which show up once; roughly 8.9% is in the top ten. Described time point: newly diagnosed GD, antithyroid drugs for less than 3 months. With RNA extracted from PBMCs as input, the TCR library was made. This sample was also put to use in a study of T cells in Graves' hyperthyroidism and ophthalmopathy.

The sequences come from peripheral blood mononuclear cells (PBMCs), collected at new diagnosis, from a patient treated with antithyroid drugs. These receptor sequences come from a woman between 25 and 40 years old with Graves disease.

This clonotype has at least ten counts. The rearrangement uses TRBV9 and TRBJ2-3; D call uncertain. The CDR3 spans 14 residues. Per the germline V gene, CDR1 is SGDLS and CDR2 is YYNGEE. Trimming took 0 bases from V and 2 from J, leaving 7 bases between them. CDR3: CASSVVGPTDTQYF. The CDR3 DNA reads TGTGCCAGCAGCGTAGTTGGTCCCACAGATACGCAGTATTTT. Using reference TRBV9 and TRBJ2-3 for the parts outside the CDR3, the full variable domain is DSGVTQTPKHLITATGQRVTLRCSPRSGDLSVYWYQQSLDQGLQFLIQYYNGEERAKGNILERFSAQQFPDLHSELNLSSLELGDSALYFCASSVVGPTDTQYFGPGTRLTVL.

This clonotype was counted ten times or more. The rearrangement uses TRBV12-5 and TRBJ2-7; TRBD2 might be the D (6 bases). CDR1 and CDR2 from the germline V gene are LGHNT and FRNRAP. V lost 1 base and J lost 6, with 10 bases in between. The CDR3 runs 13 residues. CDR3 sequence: CASGLATRVEQYF. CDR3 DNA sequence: TGTGCTAGTGGTTTGGCGACTAGAGTCGAGCAGTACTTC.

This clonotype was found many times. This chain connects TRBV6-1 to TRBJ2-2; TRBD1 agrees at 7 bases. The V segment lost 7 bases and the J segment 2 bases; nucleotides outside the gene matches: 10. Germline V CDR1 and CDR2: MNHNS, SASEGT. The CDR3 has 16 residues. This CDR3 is CASTHPGTDNTGELFF. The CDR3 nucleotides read TGTGCCAGCACCCATCCAGGGACAGACAACACCGGGGAGCTGTTTTTT.

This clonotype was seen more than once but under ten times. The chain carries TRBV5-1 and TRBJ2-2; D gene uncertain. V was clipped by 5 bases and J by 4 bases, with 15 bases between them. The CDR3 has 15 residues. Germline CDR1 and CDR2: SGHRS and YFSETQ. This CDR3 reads CASSSDVGSTGELFF. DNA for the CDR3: TGCGCCAGCAGTTCTGACGTAGGATCCACCGGGGAGCTGTTTTTT.

CDR3 loop: CASSDHWENTGELFF. The CDR3 DNA reads as TGTGCCAGCAGCGACCACTGGGAGAACACCGGGGAGCTGTTTTTT. The rearrangement uses TRBV9 and TRBJ2-2, with no clear D. Germline CDR1 reads SGDLS; CDR2 reads YYNGEE. The CDR3 length is 15 residues. V was cut by 3 bases and J by 1 base, with 10 bases left in between.

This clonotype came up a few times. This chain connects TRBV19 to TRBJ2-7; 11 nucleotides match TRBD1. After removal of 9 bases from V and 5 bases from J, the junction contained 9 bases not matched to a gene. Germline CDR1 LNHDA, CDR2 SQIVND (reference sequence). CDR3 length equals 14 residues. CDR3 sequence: CASSEGTGGNEQYF. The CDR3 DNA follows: TGTGCCAGCTCCGAAGGGACAGGGGGTAACGAGCAGTACTTC. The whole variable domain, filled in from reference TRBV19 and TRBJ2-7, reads DGGITQSPKYLFRKEGQNVTLSCEQNLNHDAMYWYRQDPGQGLRLIYYSQIVNDFQKGDIAEGYSVSREKKESFPLTVTSAQKNPTAFYLCASSEGTGGNEQYFGPGTRLTVT.

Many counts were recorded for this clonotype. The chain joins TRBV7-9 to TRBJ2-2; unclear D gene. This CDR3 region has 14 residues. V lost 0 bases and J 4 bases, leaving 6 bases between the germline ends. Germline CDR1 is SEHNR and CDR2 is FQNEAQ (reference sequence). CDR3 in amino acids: CASSLAAATGELFF. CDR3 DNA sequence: TGTGCCAGCAGCTTAGCAGCTGCCACCGGGGAGCTGTTTTTT.

The DNA for the CDR3 is TGTGCCAGCAGCTTAACCAAACTAGCGGGAGCCTACGAGCAGTACTTC. This encodes CASSLTKLAGAYEQYF. The chain links TRBV7-8 to TRBJ2-7; 11 positions agree with TRBD2. This CDR3 region has 16 residues. Germline trimming cut 2 bases from V and 2 bases from J; bases unmatched to any gene: 5. Germline loops: CDR1 SGHVS, CDR2 FQNEAQ.

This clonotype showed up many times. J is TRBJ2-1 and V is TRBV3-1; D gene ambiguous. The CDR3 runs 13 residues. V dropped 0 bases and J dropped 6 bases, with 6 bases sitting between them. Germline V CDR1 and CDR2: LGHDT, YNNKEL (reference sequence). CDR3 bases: TGTGCCAGCAGCCAAGAGAATGGCAATGAGCAGTTCTTC. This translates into CASSQENGNEQFF.

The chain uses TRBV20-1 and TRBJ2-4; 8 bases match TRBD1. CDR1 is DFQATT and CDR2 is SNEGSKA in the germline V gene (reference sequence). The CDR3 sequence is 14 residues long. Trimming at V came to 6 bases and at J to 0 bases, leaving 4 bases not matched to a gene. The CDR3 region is CSADTGGAKNIQYF. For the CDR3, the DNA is TGCAGTGCAGACACAGGGGGAGCCAAAAACATTCAGTACTTC.

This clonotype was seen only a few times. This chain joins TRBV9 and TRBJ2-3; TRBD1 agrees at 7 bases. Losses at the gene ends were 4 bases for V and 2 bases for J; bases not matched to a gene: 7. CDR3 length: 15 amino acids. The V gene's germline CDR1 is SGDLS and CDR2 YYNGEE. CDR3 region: CASSIGGYATDTQYF. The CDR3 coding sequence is TGTGCCAGCAGCATAGGGGGCTACGCCACAGATACGCAGTATTTT.

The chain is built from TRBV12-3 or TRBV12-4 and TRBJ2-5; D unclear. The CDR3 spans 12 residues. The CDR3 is CGSGPAQETQYF. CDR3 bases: TGTGGAAGTGGGCCAGCGCAAGAGACCCAGTACTTC.

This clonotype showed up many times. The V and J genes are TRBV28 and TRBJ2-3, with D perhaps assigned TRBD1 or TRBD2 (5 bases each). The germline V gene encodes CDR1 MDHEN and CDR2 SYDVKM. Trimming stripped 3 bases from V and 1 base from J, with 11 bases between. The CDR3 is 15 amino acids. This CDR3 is CASSFAGAGTDTQYF. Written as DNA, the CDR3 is TGTGCCAGCAGTTTTGCCGGGGCGGGCACAGATACGCAGTATTTT.

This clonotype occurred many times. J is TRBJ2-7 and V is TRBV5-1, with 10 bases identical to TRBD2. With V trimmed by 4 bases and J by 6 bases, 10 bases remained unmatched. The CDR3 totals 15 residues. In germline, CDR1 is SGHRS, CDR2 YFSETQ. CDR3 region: CASSPSLAGDLEQYF. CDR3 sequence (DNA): TGCGCCAGCAGCCCCTCCCTAGCGGGAGACCTCGAGCAGTACTTC.

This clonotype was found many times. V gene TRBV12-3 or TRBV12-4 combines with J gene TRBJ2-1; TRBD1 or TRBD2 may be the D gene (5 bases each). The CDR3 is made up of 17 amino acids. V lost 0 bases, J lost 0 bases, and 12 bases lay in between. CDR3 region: CASSLAGWGYSYNEQFF. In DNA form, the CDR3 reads TGTGCCAGCAGTTTAGCTGGTTGGGGGTACTCCTACAATGAGCAGTTCTTC.

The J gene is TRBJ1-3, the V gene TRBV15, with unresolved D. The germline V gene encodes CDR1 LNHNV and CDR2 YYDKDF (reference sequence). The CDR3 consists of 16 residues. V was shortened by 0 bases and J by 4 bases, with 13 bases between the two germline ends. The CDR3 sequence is CATSRDRPPTGNTIYF. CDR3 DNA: TGTGCCACCAGCAGAGATCGGCCCCCCACCGGAAACACCATATATTTT.

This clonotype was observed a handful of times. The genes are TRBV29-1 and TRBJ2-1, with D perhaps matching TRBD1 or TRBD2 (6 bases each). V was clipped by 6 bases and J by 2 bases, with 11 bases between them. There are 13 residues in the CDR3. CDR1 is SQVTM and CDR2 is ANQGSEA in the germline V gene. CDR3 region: CSVRGLAYNEQFF. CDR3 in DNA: TGCAGCGTCAGGGGACTGGCCTACAATGAGCAGTTCTTC.

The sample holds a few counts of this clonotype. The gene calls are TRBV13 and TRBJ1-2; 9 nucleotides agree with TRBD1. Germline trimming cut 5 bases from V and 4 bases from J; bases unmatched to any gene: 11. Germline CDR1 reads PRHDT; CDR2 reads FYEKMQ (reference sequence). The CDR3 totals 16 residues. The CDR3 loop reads CASSAVGQGQLYGYTF. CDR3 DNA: TGTGCCAGCAGCGCTGTGGGACAGGGACAACTCTATGGCTACACCTTC.

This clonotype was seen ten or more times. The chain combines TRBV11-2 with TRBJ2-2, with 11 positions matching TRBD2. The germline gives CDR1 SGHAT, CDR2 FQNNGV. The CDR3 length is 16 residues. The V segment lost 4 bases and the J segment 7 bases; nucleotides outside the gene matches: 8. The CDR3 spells CASSSNPTSGIGELFF. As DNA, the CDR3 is TGTGCCAGCAGCTCCAACCCGACTAGCGGGATCGGGGAGCTGTTTTTT.

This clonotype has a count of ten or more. CDR3 coding DNA: TGTGCCAGCAGCCTACGACAGGGGACGGACGAAAAACTGTTTTTT. This encodes CASSLRQGTDEKLFF. The chain joins TRBV7-9 to TRBJ1-4; the match to TRBD1 covers 8 bases. Trimming at V came to 5 bases and at J to 8 bases, leaving 10 bases not matched to a gene. Germline loops: CDR1 SEHNR, CDR2 FQNEAQ (reference sequence). This CDR3 region has 15 residues.